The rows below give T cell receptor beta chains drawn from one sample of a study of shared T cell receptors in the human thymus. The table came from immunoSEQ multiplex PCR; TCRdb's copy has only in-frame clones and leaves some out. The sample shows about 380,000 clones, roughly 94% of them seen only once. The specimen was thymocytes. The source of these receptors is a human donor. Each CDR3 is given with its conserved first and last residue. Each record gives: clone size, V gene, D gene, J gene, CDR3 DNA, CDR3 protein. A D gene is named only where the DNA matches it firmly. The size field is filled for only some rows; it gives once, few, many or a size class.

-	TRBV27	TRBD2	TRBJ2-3	TGTGCCAGCCGGGGGGGCCCAGATACGCAGTATTTT	CASRGGPDTQYF
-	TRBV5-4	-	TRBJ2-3	TGTGCCAGCAGCTTGCGGGAGAGCGGCACAGATACGCAGTATTTT	CASSLRESGTDTQYF
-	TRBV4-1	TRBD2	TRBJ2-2	TGCGCCAGCAGCCGAGAACTAGCGGGGAACACCGGGGAGCTGTTTTTT	CASSRELAGNTGELFF
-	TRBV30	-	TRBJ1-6	TGTGCCTGGGTTAAACAGAGCTCCTATAATTCACCCCTCCACTTT	CAWVKQSSYNSPLHF
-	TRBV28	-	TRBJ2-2	TGTGCCAGCAGTGCGCGGGACTGGACCGGGGAGCTGTTTTTT	CASSARDWTGELFF
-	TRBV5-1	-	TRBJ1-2	TGCGCCAGCAGCTTTGCTGGACATAACTATGGCTACACCTTC	CASSFAGHNYGYTF
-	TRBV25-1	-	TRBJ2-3	TGTGCCAGCACCCGAACCGGGGTAGATACGCAGTATTTT	CASTRTGVDTQYF
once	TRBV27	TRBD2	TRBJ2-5	TGTGCCAGGACCCTTCCTTTGGGACTAGCGGGAGTAAGGGCCCAGTACTTC	CARTLPLGLAGVRAQYF
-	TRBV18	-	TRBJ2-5	TGTGCCAGCTCACCACCCCAAGAGACCCAGTACTTC	CASSPPQETQYF
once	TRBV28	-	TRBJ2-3	TGTGCCAGCAGTTTAGATGGCGGCACGCGGGTGTGGGGGCCCACAGATACGCAGTATTTT	CASSLDGGTRVWGPTDTQYF
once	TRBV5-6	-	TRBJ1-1	TGTGCCAGCACAAACAGGGTCGGTTGCACTGAAGCTTTCTTT	CASTNRVGCTEAFF
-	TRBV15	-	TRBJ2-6	TGTGCCACCAGGACAGTGAACTCTGGGGCCAACGTCCTGACTTTC	CATRTVNSGANVLTF
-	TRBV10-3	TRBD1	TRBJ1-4	TGTGCCATCAGTGAGTCGAAGGACAGGATAAATGAAAAACTGTTTTTT	CAISESKDRINEKLFF
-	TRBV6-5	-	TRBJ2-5	TGTGCCAGCAGTTCTCTACAGGGTGCCGGGGATGAGACCCAGTACTTC	CASSSLQGAGDETQYF
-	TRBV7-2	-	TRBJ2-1	TGTGCCAGCAGCTTAGCTTCAGAGGAGGACAGCTACAATGAGCAGTTCTTC	CASSLASEEDSYNEQFF
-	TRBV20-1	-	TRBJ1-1	TGCAGTGCTAGGCATCCTGAAGCTTTCTTT	CSARHPEAFF
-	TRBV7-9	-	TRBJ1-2	TGTGCCAGCAGCCCCGGCGAGGAAACTAACTATGGCTACACCTTC	CASSPGEETNYGYTF
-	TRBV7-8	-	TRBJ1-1	TGTGCCAGCAGCTTCGATGAAGCTTTCTTT	CASSFDEAFF
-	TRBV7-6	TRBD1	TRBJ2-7	TGTGCCAGCAGCTCCGAGGGCCGGGACAGGGGATACGAGCAGTACTTC	CASSSEGRDRGYEQYF
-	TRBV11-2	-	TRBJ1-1	TGTGCCAGCAGCTTAAGACAGGTGAACACTGAAGCTTTCTTT	CASSLRQVNTEAFF
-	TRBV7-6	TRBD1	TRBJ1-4	TGTGCCAGCAGCTTAGTAGCTAGCGACAGGGCTGAAAAACTGTTTTTT	CASSLVASDRAEKLFF
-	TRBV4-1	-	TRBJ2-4	TGCGCCAGCAGCCATAAGAGGGGGTCTGCCAAAAACATTCAGTACTTC	CASSHKRGSAKNIQYF
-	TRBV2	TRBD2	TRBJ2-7	TGTGCCAGCAGTGAAGCTTTACCTCTAGCGGGAGCCGAGCAGTACTTC	CASSEALPLAGAEQYF
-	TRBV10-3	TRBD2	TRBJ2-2	TGTGCCATCAGTGGACTAGCGGGAGCACCCGGGGAGCTGTTTTTT	CAISGLAGAPGELFF
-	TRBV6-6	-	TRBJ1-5	TGTGCCAGCGTTACTTCTAGGCCCCAGCATTTT	CASVTSRPQHF
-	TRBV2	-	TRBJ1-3	TGTGCCAGCAGAGAAGCCGTATCTGGAAACACCATATATTTT	CASREAVSGNTIYF
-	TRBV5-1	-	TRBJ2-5	TGCGCCAGCAGCTTGGGGGGGCAGCCCTACCAAGAGACCCAGTACTTC	CASSLGGQPYQETQYF
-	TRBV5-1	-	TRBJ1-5	TGCGCCAGCAGGCTGGGGGCAGGGGGCAATCAGCCCCAGCATTTT	CASRLGAGGNQPQHF
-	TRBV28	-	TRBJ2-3	TGTGCCAGCAGTAAGGTTAGCGGCCGCGGGGGCGAAGATACGCAGTATTTT	CASSKVSGRGGEDTQYF
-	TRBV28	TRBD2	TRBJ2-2	TGTGCCAGCAGTTTACGACTAGCGAGGCCGGGCGGGGAGCTGTTTTTT	CASSLRLARPGGELFF
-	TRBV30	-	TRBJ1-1	TGTGCCTGGAGTCCTGGGCCTCCAAGAGAGGAAGCTTTCTTT	CAWSPGPPREEAFF
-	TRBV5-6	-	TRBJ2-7	TGTGCCAGCAGCTACTATACAGGGTCTCCTCGTAACTACGAGCAGTACTTC	CASSYYTGSPRNYEQYF
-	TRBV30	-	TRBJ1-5	TGTGCCTGGAGTACCCCGCGCCTTGAGGGTCAGCCCCAGCATTTT	CAWSTPRLEGQPQHF